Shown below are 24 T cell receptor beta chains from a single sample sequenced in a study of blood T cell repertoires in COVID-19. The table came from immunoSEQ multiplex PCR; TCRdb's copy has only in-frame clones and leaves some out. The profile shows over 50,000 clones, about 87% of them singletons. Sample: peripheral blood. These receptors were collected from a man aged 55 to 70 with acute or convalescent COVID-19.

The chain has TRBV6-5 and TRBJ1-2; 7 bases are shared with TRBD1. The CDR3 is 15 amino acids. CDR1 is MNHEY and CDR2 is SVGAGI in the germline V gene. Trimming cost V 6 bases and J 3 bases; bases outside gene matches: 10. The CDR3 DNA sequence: TGTGCCAGCAGACAGGGGACTCAGATGGACTATGGCTACACCTTC. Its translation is CASRQGTQMDYGYTF.

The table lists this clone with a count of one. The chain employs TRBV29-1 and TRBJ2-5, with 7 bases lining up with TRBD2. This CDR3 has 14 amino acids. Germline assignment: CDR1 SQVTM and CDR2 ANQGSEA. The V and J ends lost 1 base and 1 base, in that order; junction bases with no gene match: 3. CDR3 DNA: TGCAGCGTTGAAGGGCTAGCGGTCCAAGAGACCCAGTACTTC. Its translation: CSVEGLAVQETQYF.

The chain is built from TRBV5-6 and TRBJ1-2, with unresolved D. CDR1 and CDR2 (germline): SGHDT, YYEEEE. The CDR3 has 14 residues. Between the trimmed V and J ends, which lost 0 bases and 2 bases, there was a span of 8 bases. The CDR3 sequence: CASSLGADNYGYTF. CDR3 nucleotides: TGTGCCAGCAGCTTGGGGGCAGACAACTATGGCTACACCTTC. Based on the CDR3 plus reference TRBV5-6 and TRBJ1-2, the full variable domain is DAGVTQSPTHLIKTRGQQVTLRCSPKSGHDTVSWYQQALGQGPQFIFQYYEEEERQRGNFPDRFSGHQFPNYSSELNVNALLLGDSALYLCASSLGADNYGYTFGSGTRLTVV.

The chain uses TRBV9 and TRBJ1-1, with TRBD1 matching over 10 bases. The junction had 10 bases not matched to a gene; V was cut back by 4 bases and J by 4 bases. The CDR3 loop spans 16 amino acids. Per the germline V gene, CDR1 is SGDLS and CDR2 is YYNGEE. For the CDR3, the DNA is TGTGCCAGCAGCCTCATGGCTCGGACAGGGGGCACTGAAGCTTTCTTT. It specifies CASSLMARTGGTEAFF. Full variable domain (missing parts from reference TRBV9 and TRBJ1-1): DSGVTQTPKHLITATGQRVTLRCSPRSGDLSVYWYQQSLDQGLQFLIQYYNGEERAKGNILERFSAQQFPDLHSELNLSSLELGDSALYFCASSLMARTGGTEAFFGQGTRLTVV.

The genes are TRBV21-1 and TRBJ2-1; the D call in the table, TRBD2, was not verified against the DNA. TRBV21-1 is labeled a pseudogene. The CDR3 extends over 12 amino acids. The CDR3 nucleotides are TGTGCCAGCTGCAGCGGCATCCGGGAGCAGTTCTTC. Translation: CASCSGIREQFF.

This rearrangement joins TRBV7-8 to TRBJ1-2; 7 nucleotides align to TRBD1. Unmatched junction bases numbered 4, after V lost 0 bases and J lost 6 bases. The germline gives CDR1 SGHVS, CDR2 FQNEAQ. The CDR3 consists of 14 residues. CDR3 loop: CASSLAIGTDGYTF. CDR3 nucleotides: TGTGCCAGCAGCTTAGCGATCGGGACAGATGGCTACACCTTC.

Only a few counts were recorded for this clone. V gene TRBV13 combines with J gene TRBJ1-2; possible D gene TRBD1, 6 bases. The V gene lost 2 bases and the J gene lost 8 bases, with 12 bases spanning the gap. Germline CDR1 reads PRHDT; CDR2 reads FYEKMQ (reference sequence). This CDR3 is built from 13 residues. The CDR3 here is CASSLLGARGYTF. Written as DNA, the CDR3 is TGTGCCAGCAGCTTATTGGGGGCGCGGGGCTACACCTTC. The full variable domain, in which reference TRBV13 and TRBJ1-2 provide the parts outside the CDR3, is AAGVIQSPRHLIKEKRETATLKCYPIPRHDTVYWYQQGPGQDPQFLISFYEKMQSDKGSIPDRFSAQQFSDYHSELNMSSLELGDSALYFCASSLLGARGYTFGSGTRLTVV.

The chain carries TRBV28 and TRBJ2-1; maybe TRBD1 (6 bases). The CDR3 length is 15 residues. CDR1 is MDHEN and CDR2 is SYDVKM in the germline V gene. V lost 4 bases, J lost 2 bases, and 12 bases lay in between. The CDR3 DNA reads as TGTGCCAGCAGTTACGGCAGGGGCGCCTACAATGAGCAGTTCTTC. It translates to CASSYGRGAYNEQFF.

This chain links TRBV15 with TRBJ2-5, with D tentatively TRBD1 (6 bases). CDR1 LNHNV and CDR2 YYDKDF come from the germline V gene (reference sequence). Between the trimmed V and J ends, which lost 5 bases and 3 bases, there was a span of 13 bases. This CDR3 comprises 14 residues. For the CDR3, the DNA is TGTGCCACCAGCGGGACACCCCGAAAAGAGACCCAGTACTTC. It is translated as CATSGTPRKETQYF.

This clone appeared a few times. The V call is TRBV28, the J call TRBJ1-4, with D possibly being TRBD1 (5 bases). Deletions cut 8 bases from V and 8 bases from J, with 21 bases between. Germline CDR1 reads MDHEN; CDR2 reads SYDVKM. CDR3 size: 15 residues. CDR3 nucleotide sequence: TGTGCCAGCGGATGGGACGGGGCGCGGGGGGAAAAACTGTTTTTT. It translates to CASGWDGARGEKLFF. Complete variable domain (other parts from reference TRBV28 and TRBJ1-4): DVKVTQSSRYLVKRTGEKVFLECVQDMDHENMFWYRQDPGLGLRLIYFSYDVKMKEKGDIPEGYSVSREKKERFSLILESASTNQTSMYLCASGWDGARGEKLFFGSGTQLSVL.

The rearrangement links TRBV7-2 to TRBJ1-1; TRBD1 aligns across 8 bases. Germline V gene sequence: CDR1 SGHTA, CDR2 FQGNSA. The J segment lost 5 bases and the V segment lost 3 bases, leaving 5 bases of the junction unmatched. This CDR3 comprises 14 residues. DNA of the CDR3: TGTGCCAGCAGCTTCTTCAGGGGGCAAACTGAAGCTTTCTTT. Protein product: CASSFFRGQTEAFF.

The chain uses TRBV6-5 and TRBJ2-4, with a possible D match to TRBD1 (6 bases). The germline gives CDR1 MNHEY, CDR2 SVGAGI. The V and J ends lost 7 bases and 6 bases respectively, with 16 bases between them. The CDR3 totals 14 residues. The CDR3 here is CASMTGAERNIQYF. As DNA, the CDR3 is TGTGCCAGCATGACAGGTGCGGAACGAAACATTCAGTACTTC.

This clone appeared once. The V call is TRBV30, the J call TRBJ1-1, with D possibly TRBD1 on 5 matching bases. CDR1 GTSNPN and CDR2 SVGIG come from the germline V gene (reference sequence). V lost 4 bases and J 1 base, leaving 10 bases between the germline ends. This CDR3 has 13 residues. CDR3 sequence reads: CAWNGGGNTEAFF. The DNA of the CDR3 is TGTGCCTGGAACGGGGGGGGGAACACTGAAGCTTTCTTT.

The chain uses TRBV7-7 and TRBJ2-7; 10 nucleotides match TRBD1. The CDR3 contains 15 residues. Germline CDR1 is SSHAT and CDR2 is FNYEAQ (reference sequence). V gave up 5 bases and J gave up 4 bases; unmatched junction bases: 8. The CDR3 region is CASSEGQGLGYEQYF. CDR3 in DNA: TGTGCCAGCAGCGAGGGACAGGGGCTTGGGTACGAGCAGTACTTC.

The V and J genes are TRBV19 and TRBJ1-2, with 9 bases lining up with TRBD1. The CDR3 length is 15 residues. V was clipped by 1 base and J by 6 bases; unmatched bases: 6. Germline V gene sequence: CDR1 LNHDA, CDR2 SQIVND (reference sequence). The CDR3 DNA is TGTGCCAGTAGTATAGCGGGGACAGGGCTCCATGGCTACACCTTC. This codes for CASSIAGTGLHGYTF.

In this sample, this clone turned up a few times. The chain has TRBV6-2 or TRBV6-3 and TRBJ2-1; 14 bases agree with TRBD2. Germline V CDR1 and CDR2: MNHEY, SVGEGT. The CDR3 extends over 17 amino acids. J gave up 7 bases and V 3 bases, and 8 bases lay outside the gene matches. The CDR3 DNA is TGTGCCAGCAGTTATACGACTAGCGGGGGGGCCTGGAATGAGCAGTTCTTC. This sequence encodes CASSYTTSGGAWNEQFF.

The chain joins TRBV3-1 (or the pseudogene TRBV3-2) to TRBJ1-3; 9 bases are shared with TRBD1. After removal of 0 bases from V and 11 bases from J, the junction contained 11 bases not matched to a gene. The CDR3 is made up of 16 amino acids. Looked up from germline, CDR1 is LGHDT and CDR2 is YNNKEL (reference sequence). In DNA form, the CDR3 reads TGTGCCAGCAGCCAAGAGGGAGCGGGACAGGGCTTCCCCATATATTTT. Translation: CASSQEGAGQGFPIYF.

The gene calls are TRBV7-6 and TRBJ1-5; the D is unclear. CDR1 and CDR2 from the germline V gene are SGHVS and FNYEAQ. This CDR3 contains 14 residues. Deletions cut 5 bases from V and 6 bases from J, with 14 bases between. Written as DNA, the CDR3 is TGTGCCAGCAGCCGGGAAGCTGGAGGTCAGCCCCAGCATTTT. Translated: CASSREAGGQPQHF.

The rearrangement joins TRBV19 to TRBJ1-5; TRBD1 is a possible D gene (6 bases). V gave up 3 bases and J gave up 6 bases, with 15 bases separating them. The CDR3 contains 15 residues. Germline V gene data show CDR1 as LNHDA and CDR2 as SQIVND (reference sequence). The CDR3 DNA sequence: TGTGCCAGTAGTATTCAGGGGCGGGGGAGTCAGCCCCAGCATTTT. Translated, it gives CASSIQGRGSQPQHF.

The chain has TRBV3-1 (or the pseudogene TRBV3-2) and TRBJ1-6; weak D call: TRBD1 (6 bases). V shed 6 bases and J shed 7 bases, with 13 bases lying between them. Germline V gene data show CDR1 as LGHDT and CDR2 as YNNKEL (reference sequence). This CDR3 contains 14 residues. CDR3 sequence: CASSSGQLNSPLHF. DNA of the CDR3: TGTGCCAGCAGTTCGGGACAATTAAATTCACCCCTCCACTTT.

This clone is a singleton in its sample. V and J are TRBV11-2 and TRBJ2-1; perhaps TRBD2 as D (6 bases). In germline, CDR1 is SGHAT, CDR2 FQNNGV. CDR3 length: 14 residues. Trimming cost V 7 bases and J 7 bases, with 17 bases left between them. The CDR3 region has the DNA TGTGCCAGCACCCCCGTCGCTAGCGTTAATGAGCAGTTCTTC. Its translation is CASTPVASVNEQFF. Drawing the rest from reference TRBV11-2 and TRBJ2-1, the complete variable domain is EAGVAQSPRYKIIEKRQSVAFWCNPISGHATLYWYQQILGQGPKLLIQFQNNGVVDDSQLPKDRFSAERLKGVDSTLKIQPAKLEDSAVYLCASTPVASVNEQFFGPGTRLTVL.

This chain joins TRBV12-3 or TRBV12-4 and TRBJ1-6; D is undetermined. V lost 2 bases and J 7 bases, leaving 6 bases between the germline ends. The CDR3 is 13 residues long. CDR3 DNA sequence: TGTGCCAGCAGTTTAAACACCAATTCACCCCTCCACTTT. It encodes CASSLNTNSPLHF.

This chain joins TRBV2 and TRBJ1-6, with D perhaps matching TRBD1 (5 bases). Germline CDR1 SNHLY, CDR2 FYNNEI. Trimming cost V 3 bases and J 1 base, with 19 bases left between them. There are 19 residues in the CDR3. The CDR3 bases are TGTGCCAGCAGTGAGGAATTGGGGCCCTTGGGATCCTATAATTCACCCCTCCACTTT. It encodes CASSEELGPLGSYNSPLHF.

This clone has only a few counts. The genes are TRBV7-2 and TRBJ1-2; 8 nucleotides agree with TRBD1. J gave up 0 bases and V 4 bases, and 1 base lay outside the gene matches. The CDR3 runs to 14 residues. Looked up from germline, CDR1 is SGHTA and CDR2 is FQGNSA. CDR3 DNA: TGTGCCAGCAGCTCGGACAGGGCTAACTATGGCTACACCTTC. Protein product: CASSSDRANYGYTF. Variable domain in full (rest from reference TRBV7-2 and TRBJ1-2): GAGVSQSPSNKVTEKGKDVELRCDPISGHTALYWYRQSLGQGLEFLIYFQGNSAPDKSGLPSDRFSAERTGGSVSTLTIQRTQQEDSAVYLCASSSDRANYGYTFGSGTRLTVV.